This T cell receptor (beta chain) originates from a study of T cell changes during pregnancy in multiple sclerosis. Clones were read by immunoSEQ multiplex PCR, and TCRdb kept only the in-frame ones, dropping some. Of 35,000 to 55,000 clones in the sample, 80% to 95% were seen once. The CDR3 is 15 amino acids. The germline V gene encodes CDR1 MNHEY and CDR2 SVGAGI. Deletions cut 0 bases from V and 4 bases from J, with 10 bases between. The receptor was derived from a female donor with multiple sclerosis, enrolled in a pregnancy study. This chain connects TRBV6-5 to TRBJ1-5, with D perhaps TRBD1 (5 bases). Sequenced input: peripheral blood. The CDR3: CASSYSARANQPQHF. The CDR3 bases are TGTGCCAGCAGTTACTCGGCCAGGGCTAATCAGCCCCAGCATTTT.